The sequence of this T cell receptor beta chain was determined in a study of blood T cell repertoires in COVID-19. Overall study: Samples taken during acute and convalescent COVID-19 were collected in the United States, Italy and Spain. Nucleic acid was either cDNA or gDNA, and it came from T cells, B-cell-depleted T cells, or PBMCs.

This clone was observed once. In the source study's methods: From reference gene primer amplification, estimates of nucleated cell counts were derived. Method: immunoSEQ multiplex PCR; TCRdb's copy keeps in-frame clones and lacks some. V and J calls and clone size are those listed in that table; D and trimming were worked out from the DNA. The data contain some 140,000 clones, roughly 79% of them singletons. This clonotype was sampled from a woman aged 55-70 years with active or convalescent COVID-19. Sequenced sample: peripheral blood.

DNA for the CDR3: TGCGCCAGCAGGCAGACTGGGACTATGAACACTGAAGCTTTCTTT. Amino acid sequence: CASRQTGTMNTEAFF. The chain links TRBV4-1 to TRBJ1-1; possibly TRBD1 for D (5 bases). Looked up from germline, CDR1 is MGHRA and CDR2 is YSYEKL. Trimming removed 6 bases from V and 0 bases from J, with 14 bases in between. The CDR3 loop spans 15 amino acids.